This T cell receptor (beta chain) was obtained from a study of T cell responses to AZD1222 COVID-19 vaccine. In the study overall: Pooled together were second doses at about 4 or about 12 weeks.

The length of the CDR3 is 16 residues. Deletions cut 4 bases from V and 9 bases from J, with 24 bases between. Germline CDR1 SEHNR, CDR2 FQNEAQ (reference sequence). The data were produced by immunoSEQ multiplex PCR, yet TCRdb's version contains in-frame clones alone and is incomplete. The table shows under 85,000 clones, with roughly nine tenths occurring only once. The sample here was peripheral blood, taken on day 0 of AZD1222 vaccination. This sequence originates from an adult in good health. This rearrangement joins TRBV7-9 to TRBJ2-5; TRBD1 is a possible D gene (6 bases). The CDR3 region is CASSSFRGRRVRAQYF. CDR3 bases: TGTGCCAGCAGCTCTTTTAGGGGGAGACGGGTTCGGGCCCAGTACTTC. Full variable domain (missing parts from reference TRBV7-9 and TRBJ2-5): DTGVSQNPRHKITKRGQNVTFRCDPISEHNRLYWYRQTLGQGPEFLTYFQNEAQLEKSRLLSDRFSAERPKGSFSTLEIQRTEQGDSAMYLCASSSFRGRRVRAQYFGPGTRLLVL.